The rows below give T cell receptor beta chains drawn from one sample of a study of blood T cell repertoires in COVID-19. TCRdb's table, derived via immunoSEQ multiplex PCR, lists solely in-frame clones and lacks some. The sample carries 70,000 to 95,000 clones, over 80% recorded once. The sequenced sample was peripheral blood. The receptor source for this set is a woman between 65 and 79 years old with active or convalescent COVID-19. Both conserved end residues are part of each CDR3. A D gene is named only where the DNA matches it firmly. Some rows have no size entry. The others give once, few or many, or a class for an expanded clone.

d_call: -
j_call: TRBJ1-4
v_call: TRBV6-5
clone_size: -
cdr3_aa: CASSLQGTNEKLFF
cdr3_nt: TGTGCCAGCAGTTTACAGGGAACTAATGAAAAACTGTTTTTT

d_call: -
j_call: TRBJ2-7
v_call: TRBV7-9
clone_size: -
cdr3_aa: CASGGGIFRWSEQYF
cdr3_nt: TGTGCCAGCGGGGGAGGAATTTTTCGTTGGTCCGAGCAGTACTTC

d_call: TRBD2
j_call: TRBJ2-7
v_call: TRBV10-3
clone_size: -
cdr3_aa: CAIKSGLAVYEQYF
cdr3_nt: TGTGCCATCAAGTCTGGGCTAGCGGTCTACGAGCAGTACTTC

d_call: TRBD2
j_call: TRBJ2-1
v_call: TRBV5-1
clone_size: -
cdr3_aa: CASSLDSGGAFSYNEQFF
cdr3_nt: TGCGCCAGCAGCTTGGATAGCGGGGGGGCTTTCTCCTACAATGAGCAGTTCTTC

d_call: -
j_call: TRBJ1-1
v_call: TRBV5-1
clone_size: -
cdr3_aa: CASSRLGPDTEAFF
cdr3_nt: TGCGCCAGCAGCCGCTTGGGGCCGGACACTGAAGCTTTCTTT

d_call: -
j_call: TRBJ2-1
v_call: TRBV28
clone_size: -
cdr3_aa: CASIDRSSYNEQFF
cdr3_nt: TGTGCCAGCATCGACAGAAGCTCCTACAATGAGCAGTTCTTC

d_call: -
j_call: TRBJ2-6
v_call: TRBV7-2
clone_size: -
cdr3_aa: CASSFFPGSGANVLTF
cdr3_nt: TGTGCCAGCAGCTTTTTCCCGGGCTCTGGGGCCAACGTCCTGACTTTC

d_call: -
j_call: TRBJ2-1
v_call: TRBV19
clone_size: -
cdr3_aa: CASSRLSGDEQFF
cdr3_nt: TGTGCCAGTAGTAGACTCTCTGGAGATGAGCAGTTCTTC

d_call: TRBD1
j_call: TRBJ1-1
v_call: TRBV5-4
clone_size: -
cdr3_aa: CASSTGQGGTEAFF
cdr3_nt: TGTGCCAGCAGCACTGGACAGGGAGGTACTGAAGCTTTCTTT

d_call: -
j_call: TRBJ2-7
v_call: TRBV6-5
clone_size: -
cdr3_aa: CASITGSPYEQYF
cdr3_nt: TGTGCCAGCATTACAGGGTCCCCCTACGAGCAGTACTTC

d_call: TRBD2
j_call: TRBJ2-2
v_call: TRBV6-2/TRBV6-3
clone_size: -
cdr3_aa: CASSYGAGGVDTGELFF
cdr3_nt: TGTGCCAGCAGTTACGGCGCGGGGGGGGTCGACACCGGGGAGCTGTTTTTT

d_call: -
j_call: TRBJ1-1
v_call: TRBV12-3/TRBV12-4
clone_size: -
cdr3_aa: CASSLWGQGEAFF
cdr3_nt: TGTGCCAGCAGTTTATGGGGGCAGGGTGAAGCTTTCTTT

d_call: TRBD1
j_call: TRBJ2-1
v_call: TRBV6-6
clone_size: -
cdr3_aa: CASRPGTGGRNEQFF
cdr3_nt: TGTGCCAGCAGACCCGGGACAGGGGGACGAAATGAGCAGTTCTTC

d_call: -
j_call: TRBJ1-2
v_call: TRBV10-3
clone_size: -
cdr3_aa: CAIRHGEQNGYTF
cdr3_nt: TGTGCCATACGACACGGGGAGCAGAATGGCTACACCTTC

d_call: TRBD1
j_call: TRBJ1-6
v_call: TRBV19
clone_size: -
cdr3_aa: CASAEGQDNSPLHF
cdr3_nt: TGTGCCAGTGCCGAAGGACAGGATAATTCACCCCTCCACTTT

d_call: -
j_call: TRBJ1-2
v_call: TRBV29-1
clone_size: -
cdr3_aa: CSVEGAGYGYTF
cdr3_nt: TGCAGCGTGGAAGGGGCGGGATATGGCTACACCTTC

d_call: -
j_call: TRBJ1-5
v_call: TRBV6-2/TRBV6-3
clone_size: -
cdr3_aa: CASSYPSNQPQHF
cdr3_nt: TGTGCCAGCAGTTACCCGTCCAATCAGCCCCAGCATTTT

d_call: -
j_call: TRBJ1-1
v_call: TRBV7-9
clone_size: -
cdr3_aa: CASSLPGGPRSTEAFF
cdr3_nt: TGTGCCAGCAGCTTACCGGGGGGCCCCCGTAGCACTGAAGCTTTCTTT

d_call: -
j_call: TRBJ2-5
v_call: TRBV4-3
clone_size: -
cdr3_aa: CASSQVYGGETQYF
cdr3_nt: TGCGCCAGCAGCCAAGTCTACGGGGGTGAGACCCAGTACTTC

d_call: -
j_call: TRBJ2-7
v_call: TRBV5-4
clone_size: -
cdr3_aa: CASSLEGTQQYF
cdr3_nt: TGTGCCAGCAGCTTGGAGGGGACTCAGCAGTACTTC

d_call: TRBD1
j_call: TRBJ2-3
v_call: TRBV6-2/TRBV6-3
clone_size: -
cdr3_aa: CASSTGQGEYTDTQYF
cdr3_nt: TGTGCCAGCAGTACAGGACAGGGGGAATACACAGATACGCAGTATTTT

d_call: TRBD1
j_call: TRBJ2-1
v_call: TRBV5-6
clone_size: -
cdr3_aa: CASSGYRGDEQFF
cdr3_nt: TGTGCCAGCAGCGGCTACAGGGGGGATGAGCAGTTCTTC

d_call: -
j_call: TRBJ1-2
v_call: TRBV5-1
clone_size: -
cdr3_aa: CASSAGVGYGYTF
cdr3_nt: TGCGCCAGCAGCGCAGGGGTTGGGTATGGCTACACCTTC

d_call: TRBD2
j_call: TRBJ2-3
v_call: TRBV5-6
clone_size: -
cdr3_aa: CASSLLGGGGDTQYF
cdr3_nt: TGTGCCAGCAGCCTTCTGGGCGGGGGGGGAGATACGCAGTATTTT

d_call: -
j_call: TRBJ1-5
v_call: TRBV28
clone_size: -
cdr3_aa: CASATPAEPQHF
cdr3_nt: TGTGCCAGCGCCACCCCCGCGGAGCCCCAGCATTTT

d_call: -
j_call: TRBJ1-5
v_call: TRBV6-2/TRBV6-3
clone_size: -
cdr3_aa: CASSYIGRDGRPQHF
cdr3_nt: TGTGCCAGCAGTTACATAGGTAGGGATGGGAGACCCCAGCATTTT

d_call: -
j_call: TRBJ1-2
v_call: TRBV11-2
clone_size: -
cdr3_aa: CASSLVTVGGYTF
cdr3_nt: TGTGCCAGCAGCTTAGTGACAGTCGGGGGCTACACCTTC

d_call: TRBD1
j_call: TRBJ2-2
v_call: TRBV19
clone_size: -
cdr3_aa: CASSNTGGILAPGELFF
cdr3_nt: TGTGCCAGTAGCAATACAGGGGGCATTCTCGCTCCCGGGGAGCTGTTTTTT

d_call: -
j_call: TRBJ1-1
v_call: TRBV15
clone_size: -
cdr3_aa: CATSRRQDMNTEAFF
cdr3_nt: TGTGCCACCAGCAGACGACAGGACATGAACACTGAAGCTTTCTTT

d_call: TRBD1
j_call: TRBJ2-7
v_call: TRBV27
clone_size: -
cdr3_aa: CASSLGPRSGGYEQYF
cdr3_nt: TGTGCCAGCAGTTTAGGACCCCGATCAGGGGGCTACGAGCAGTACTTC

d_call: -
j_call: TRBJ1-4
v_call: TRBV4-2
clone_size: -
cdr3_aa: CASSRSEQGINEKLFF
cdr3_nt: TGTGCCAGCAGCCGGTCGGAACAGGGAATTAATGAAAAACTGTTTTTT

d_call: -
j_call: TRBJ1-1
v_call: TRBV6-2/TRBV6-3
clone_size: -
cdr3_aa: CASTPHTVMNTEAFF
cdr3_nt: TGTGCCAGCACCCCCCACACCGTGATGAACACTGAAGCTTTCTTT

d_call: TRBD2
j_call: TRBJ2-7
v_call: TRBV20-1
clone_size: -
cdr3_aa: CSAPRGREQYF
cdr3_nt: TGCAGTGCCCCCCGCGGGAGGGAGCAGTACTTC

d_call: -
j_call: TRBJ1-2
v_call: TRBV5-6
clone_size: -
cdr3_aa: CASSLGHTYGYTF
cdr3_nt: TGTGCCAGCAGCTTGGGACATACCTATGGCTACACCTTC

d_call: -
j_call: TRBJ1-1
v_call: TRBV7-2
clone_size: -
cdr3_aa: CASSFYTEAFF
cdr3_nt: TGTGCCAGCAGCTTCTATACTGAAGCTTTCTTT

d_call: TRBD1
j_call: TRBJ2-1
v_call: TRBV4-1
clone_size: -
cdr3_aa: CASSQGGGYPYNEQFF
cdr3_nt: TGCGCCAGCAGCCAAGGAGGGGGCTACCCCTACAATGAGCAGTTCTTC

d_call: -
j_call: TRBJ1-1
v_call: TRBV9
clone_size: -
cdr3_aa: CASSVSQGFGTEAFF
cdr3_nt: TGTGCCAGCAGCGTAAGCCAGGGGTTCGGCACTGAAGCTTTCTTT

d_call: TRBD1
j_call: TRBJ2-7
v_call: TRBV28
clone_size: few
cdr3_aa: CASSSGQGDSYEQYF
cdr3_nt: TGTGCCAGCAGTTCTGGACAGGGCGACTCCTACGAGCAGTACTTC

d_call: TRBD1
j_call: TRBJ1-5
v_call: TRBV12-3/TRBV12-4
clone_size: -
cdr3_aa: CASSFTGGYQHF
cdr3_nt: TGTGCCAGCAGTTTTACAGGGGGATACCAGCATTTT

d_call: TRBD2
j_call: TRBJ2-3
v_call: TRBV7-2
clone_size: -
cdr3_aa: CASSYGLAGPTDTQYF
cdr3_nt: TGTGCCAGCAGCTACGGACTAGCGGGGCCAACCGATACGCAGTATTTT

d_call: -
j_call: TRBJ2-7
v_call: TRBV9
clone_size: -
cdr3_aa: CASSVSTSSYEQYF
cdr3_nt: TGTGCCAGCAGCGTCTCGACTAGTTCATACGAGCAGTACTTC

d_call: -
j_call: TRBJ1-2
v_call: TRBV2
clone_size: once
cdr3_aa: CASRAGGYGYTF
cdr3_nt: TGTGCCAGCAGGGCGGGGGGCTATGGCTACACCTTC